A selection of T cell receptor beta chains follows, all from one sample in a study of T cell responses to AZD1222 COVID-19 vaccine. Generated by immunoSEQ multiplex PCR, the TCRdb table keeps only in-frame clones and is missing some. In the table there are about 72,000 clones, 80% to 90% of which are singletons. Source: peripheral blood, taken 28 days after the second AZD1222 dose. Receptors were obtained from an adult who received the AZD1222 COVID-19 vaccine. Each CDR3 is given with its conserved first and last residue. The D gene is left open where the match is weak. Rows may omit the clone size; those that give it use once, few, many or a size class.

d_gene	j_gene	v_gene	abundance	CDR3aa	CDR3nt
-	TRBJ1-5	TRBV28	-	CASSQYRSLEAQPQHF	TGTGCCAGCAGTCAATACCGGAGCCTAGAGGCCCAGCCCCAGCATTTT
-	TRBJ2-2	TRBV3-1/TRBV3-2	-	CASMEREDTGELFF	TGTGCCAGCATGGAAAGGGAGGACACCGGGGAGCTGTTTTTT
TRBD1	TRBJ2-1	TRBV9	once	CASSGGTGSGQFF	TGTGCCAGCAGCGGGGGGACAGGGTCAGGGCAGTTCTTC
-	TRBJ2-3	TRBV19	-	CASTIGAGSTDTQYF	TGTGCCAGTACCATAGGTGCAGGGAGCACAGATACGCAGTATTTT
-	TRBJ1-1	TRBV18	-	CASSPEGGKNTEAFF	TGTGCCAGCTCACCTGAGGGGGGCAAGAACACTGAAGCTTTCTTT
TRBD2	TRBJ2-1	TRBV7-9	-	CASARGTGGTSGRNEQFF	TGTGCCAGCGCGCGTGGGACAGGGGGGACTAGCGGGAGGAATGAGCAGTTCTTC
TRBD2	TRBJ2-5	TRBV11-2	-	CASSLDLGGQETQYF	TGTGCCAGCAGCTTAGATCTCGGGGGGCAAGAGACCCAGTACTTC
-	TRBJ2-1	TRBV24-1	-	CATSDHWTQQFF	TGTGCCACCAGTGACCACTGGACCCAGCAGTTCTTC
-	TRBJ1-1	TRBV10-2	-	CASSESGRKNTEAFF	TGCGCCAGCAGTGAGTCGGGCAGAAAGAACACTGAAGCTTTCTTT
TRBD1	TRBJ2-7	TRBV28	once	CASSQGQGGVYEQYF	TGTGCCAGCAGCCAGGGACAGGGGGGGGTCTACGAGCAGTACTTC
-	TRBJ1-2	TRBV6-5	-	CASSYPGGTGGYTF	TGTGCCAGCAGTTACCCGGGAGGTACTGGTGGCTACACCTTC
TRBD1	TRBJ2-1	TRBV2	few	CAGRDSSYNEQFF	TGTGCCGGACGGGACAGCTCCTACAATGAGCAGTTCTTC
-	TRBJ1-5	TRBV7-2	once	CASSPRVGGAIEPQHF	TGTGCCAGCAGCCCGAGAGTTGGTGGGGCGATTGAGCCCCAGCATTTT
TRBD1	TRBJ2-1	TRBV2	-	CASSPDRGRTNEQFF	TGTGCCAGCAGCCCTGACAGGGGGCGTACCAATGAGCAGTTCTTC
TRBD1	TRBJ1-4	TRBV28	once	CASTSGQGEEKLFF	TGTGCCAGCACCTCGGGACAGGGGGAGGAAAAACTGTTTTTT
-	TRBJ2-3	TRBV7-3	-	CASSAQGGPETQYF	TGTGCCAGCAGCGCCCAGGGGGGTCCTGAAACGCAGTATTTT